A selection of T cell receptor beta chains follows, all from one sample in a study of cytomegalovirus exposure and HLA in healthy donors. Sequencing was performed with immunoSEQ multiplex PCR; in TCRdb, only in-frame clones are kept and a portion is missing. The table lists 150,000 or so clones, about four fifths of them singletons, with roughly 0.69% in the top ten. Sequenced input: PBMCs. These receptors were taken from a woman younger than 30 in good health and CMV-seronegative. Each CDR3 is given with its conserved first and last residue.

15	TRBV6-1	TRBJ2-7	CASLRTAIPSYEQYF
14	TRBV19	TRBJ2-1	CASSTLAGNGEQFF
15	TRBV4-1	TRBJ1-1	CASSRSTGGGTEAFF
14	TRBV27	TRBJ1-2	CASRSTGGDYGYTF
13	TRBV30	TRBJ1-5	CAWSEGAHQPQHF
15	TRBV11-2	TRBJ2-1	CASSLEYARHNEQFF
16	TRBV6-4	TRBJ2-1	CASSDGLAGRRNEQFF
15	TRBV27	TRBJ1-2	CASSSRQGVGYGYTF
16	TRBV28	TRBJ2-1	CASSLWTSGSYNEQFF
17	TRBV9	TRBJ2-1	CASSVDLTSGSRNEQFF
17	TRBV5-1	TRBJ2-7	CASSFLTSGRDPYEQYF
13	TRBV7-9	TRBJ2-5	CASSPGTGGQQYF
16	TRBV6-1	TRBJ2-3	CASSVQTGAIADTQYF
17	TRBV5-8	TRBJ2-2	CASSLDGVLADTGELFF
15	TRBV4-3	TRBJ1-2	CASSQGGGRRYGYTF
14	TRBV4-2	TRBJ1-3	CASSQDTRGRTIYF
15	TRBV10-3	TRBJ2-7	CAISESGSKSYEQYF
17	TRBV19	TRBJ1-1	CASTPPEGAGENTEAFF
17	TRBV28	TRBJ2-1	CASRTGGLAGEYNEQFF
17	TRBV7-2	TRBJ2-1	CASSLAGVGTYFNEQFF
15	TRBV7-3	TRBJ2-1	CASSHGQQRHDEQFF
16	TRBV5-1	TRBJ2-5	CASSLEVGGAGETQYF
14	TRBV6-6	TRBJ1-3	CASSSPGQRNTIYF
15	TRBV6-5	TRBJ2-7	CASRPGGALSSEQYF
14	TRBV11-2	TRBJ2-3	CASSWGRGSDTQYF
15	TRBV7-3	TRBJ2-2	CASSLMGQNTGELFF
14	TRBV29-1	TRBJ2-7	CSAIPGDRAYEQYF
15	TRBV6-1	TRBJ2-7	CASRESGRSSYEQYF
14	TRBV10-3	TRBJ2-7	CAISRLAENYEQYF
16	TRBV7-9	TRBJ2-3	CSSSLASGLSTDTQYF
16	TRBV5-1	TRBJ2-7	CASSFSLAGGGYEQYF
14	TRBV19	TRBJ2-5	CASSIVGHEETQYF
15	TRBV4-3	TRBJ1-6	CASSQDGDSTSPLHF
13	TRBV4-2	TRBJ2-7	CASSGTGTYEQYF
16	TRBV2	TRBJ1-1	CASSEVRGRGDTEAFF
17	TRBV28	TRBJ1-1	CASSSPLLLEDYTEAFF
16	TRBV18	TRBJ1-1	CASSQGVGSVNTEAFF
15	TRBV9	TRBJ2-5	CASSAQTGVGETQYF
14	TRBV6-6	TRBJ2-7	CASIRTGAYYKQYF
13	TRBV27	TRBJ2-5	CASSFWPQETQYF
13	TRBV5-1	TRBJ2-3	CASSLGGTDTQYF
14	TRBV19	TRBJ2-7	CASSISTSSYEQYF
15	TRBV6-5	TRBJ2-2	CASSYSTKHTGELFF
16	TRBV5-4	TRBJ1-3	CASSVDRTFSGNTIYF
14	TRBV7-6	TRBJ2-4	CASSLEAQANIQYF
16	TRBV2	TRBJ2-7	CASSELAGGTSYEQYF